This T cell receptor beta chain was sequenced during a study of beta chain features in type 1 diabetes. Points from the study as a whole: Among all four CD4+ subsets, Type 1 diabetes patients had TCRB CDR3s that were moderately but significantly shorter.

Concerning this clone: Its antigen is not identified.

There are 14 residues in the CDR3. The V gene end was trimmed by 6 bases and the J gene end by 2 bases; junction bases not matched to a gene: 3. Germline-derived CDR1 and CDR2 are MDHEN and SYDVKM. The investigators reverse transcribed all of the isolated RNA, so they sequenced expressed TCRB transcripts. Sequenced by immunoSEQ multiplex PCR; TCRdb stores in-frame clones only, minus some. The data hold around 600,000 clones, with 9.5% to 15% observed a single time. This chain joins TRBV28 and TRBJ1-2, with TRBD1 matching 10 bases. This receptor was taken from a man aged 25-45 years with type 1 diabetes. Sequencing input: naive CD4+ T cells from blood. Written as DNA, the CDR3 is TGTGCCAGCAGCGGGACAGGGGAAAACTATGGCTACACCTTC. As protein: CASSGTGENYGYTF.